The T cell receptor beta chain described here comes from a study of cytomegalovirus exposure and HLA in healthy donors. Study-wide results and caveats: It was reportedly the case that the classifier diagnosed cytomegalovirus status with high specificity and sensitivity. In vitro confirmation showed three CMV-associated chains to be CMV antigen specific.

This table comes from immunoSEQ multiplex PCR, and its TCRdb copy is limited to in-frame clones, with some not included. The table lists about 200,000 clones, roughly 82% of them singletons. Note on this clone: What it binds is not known.

V gave up 6 bases and J gave up 9 bases, with 19 bases separating them. Germline V gene sequence: CDR1 SGHRS, CDR2 YFSETQ. This CDR3 is built from 14 residues. This chain connects TRBV5-1 to TRBJ2-1; tentative D call: TRBD2 (5 bases). The receptor was derived from a woman aged 25-40 years in good health and CMV-seropositive. Sequenced sample: PBMCs. DNA for the CDR3: TGCGCCAGCAAGGAGGAGGTCAATACCGGTGAGCAGTTCTTC. As protein: CASKEEVNTGEQFF.